The T cell receptor beta chain under discussion was sequenced for a study of identical twins listed by TCRdb under 2016. Looking at the study overall: To test whether fetal clonotypes persist, this study deep-sequenced TCR alpha and beta repertoires from monozygotic twins, from unrelated adults of various ages, and from cord blood. To rule out contamination, the twin experiments were replicated at different times with different library preparation protocols. The study at large found these results: Fewer insertions were carried by abundant cord blood beta clonotypes; a weaker similar trend was observed in young adult naive repertoires, while no such trend was observed in memory repertoires. Excess twin sharing in beta out-of-frame sequences was weaker because fewer shared sequences lowered the signal-to-noise ratio. Recombination models systematically underestimated out-of-frame TCR alpha sharing in monozygotic twins but agreed with sharing between unrelated individuals. Invariant T cells such as MAIT and iNKT could partly confound zero-insertion analyses, though diverse VJ usage argued against this for most clonotypes. Conclusions relied on cross-sectional statistical analysis, since the same donors could not be followed over many years. Out-of-frame TCR alpha sequences shared between twins showed an excess of low generation-probability sequences compared with coincidental sharing between unrelated individuals.

The library was built by means of 5' RACE. Instrument used: Illumina HiSeq 2000. Template switching added a universal primer binding site, and the final cDNA carried a unique molecular identifier that allowed TCR cDNA molecules to be counted accurately. Specific primers in the conserved constant-segment region were used to synthesize first-strand cDNA for TCR alpha and beta chains. To control for contamination, each cDNA library was double barcoded with a SMART-Mk sample barcode plus Illumina barcodes. TruSeq adapter sequences and Illumina sample barcodes were added in two successive PCR steps. The TCR alpha and beta cDNA libraries were sequenced on the Illumina HiSeq platform using custom primers. Per the source publication's procedure: Raw reads were processed with MiGEC to extract unique molecular identifiers, and MiXCR was used to determine CDR3 positions. For each individual, recombination models were inferred using an EM algorithm with the repgenHMM and IGoR tools. The analysis of shared clonotypes was done with the tcR package in R, with sharing normalized by the product of cloneset sizes. To study raw recombination free of thymic and clonal selection effects, out-of-frame nonproductive sequences were analyzed. The raw public reads went through TCRdb reprocessing: fastp at Q25, MiXCR clone calling, in-frame beta chains kept. Rows merge per CDR3 protein into single entries with the most common DNA and genes. The V and J calls shown here were made by TCRdb, not taken from the authors' results. The sample records some 1,600,000 distinct CDR3 sequences, about 32% of which are singletons. The ten largest clones represent 0.27% of the sample.

A word on this clonotype: Its recognized antigen is unknown. It has no much larger one-base neighbor in the sample; base qualities were not kept.

The CDR3 contains 12 residues, cysteine and phenylalanine counted. Only CDR3 DNA is held: 36 bases, read in frame from base 1. The germline V gene (reference sequence) sets CDR1 to DFQATT and CDR2 to SNEGSKA. V and J lose 4 bases and 4 bases, and a span of 10 bases separates them. Every donor in the study was a healthy Caucasian. The V and J segments used are TRBV20-1 and TRBJ1-1, with TRBD1 tentatively as D gene (6 bases match). Sequenced: cord blood. The receptor was derived from a newborn girl in good health. The sequenced DNA: TGCAGTGCTATTGTCAGGGGCACTGAAGCTTTCTTT. The encoded protein is CSAIVRGTEAFF.